The next 19 T cell receptor beta chains were all read from a single sample in a study of response to subunit inactivated influenza vaccine. Each CDR3 protein is one row after TCRdb ran MiXCR on the RT-PCR reads. Of 200,000 to 250,000 distinct CDR3 sequences in the sample, 10% to 15% were seen once. Sequences were derived from non-naive T cells sorted from PBMCs, sampled around two weeks before vaccination. Source of these receptors: a man aged 45-65 years who received an inactivated influenza vaccine.

The chain couples TRBV12-3 or TRBV12-4 to TRBJ2-2; D not resolved. The CDR3 length is 14 residues. Trimming took 6 bases from V and 3 from J, leaving 11 bases between them. CDR3 amino acids: CASSMGRDTGELFF. CDR3 nucleotides: TGTGCCAGCAGCATGGGCCGAGACACCGGGGAGCTGTTTTTT.

This clonotype was seen repeatedly, ten times or more. The chain carries TRBV7-6 and TRBJ1-1, with a possible D match to TRBD1 (5 bases). Trimming removed 4 bases at V and 6 bases at J, with 12 bases between. Germline V gene lookup returns CDR1 SGHVS and CDR2 FNYEAQ. This CDR3 contains 13 residues. CDR3 residues: CASSSGPIAEAFF. CDR3 nucleotide sequence: TGTGCCAGCAGCTCGGGACCCATCGCTGAAGCTTTCTTT. Looking up the rest from reference TRBV7-6 and TRBJ1-1 gives the full variable domain: GAGVSQSPRYKVTKRGQDVALRCDPISGHVSLYWYRQALGQGPEFLTYFNYEAQQDKSGLPNDRFSAERPEGSISTLTIQRTEQRDSAMYRCASSSGPIAEAFFGQGTRLTVV.

This clonotype was seen a few times. The chain links TRBV6-2 or TRBV6-3 to TRBJ2-5; no firm D call. This CDR3 comprises 13 residues. From germline, CDR1 is MNHEY and CDR2 SVGEGT. Trimming cost V 0 bases and J 3 bases, with 5 bases left between them. This CDR3 is CASSYSAEETQYF. The CDR3 nucleotides read TGTGCCAGCAGTTACTCGGCGGAAGAGACCCAGTACTTC.

The CDR3 protein is CSANRDRGYEQYF. In DNA, the CDR3 is TGCAGTGCTAACCGGGACAGGGGATACGAGCAGTACTTC. J is TRBJ2-7 and V is TRBV20-1, with TRBD1 matching over 10 bases. Germline CDR1 is DFQATT and CDR2 is SNEGSKA (reference sequence). CDR3 size: 13 residues. Losses at the gene ends were 4 bases for V and 4 bases for J; bases not matched to a gene: 4.

This rearrangement joins TRBV4-2 to TRBJ2-5; the match to TRBD2 covers 9 bases. In germline, CDR1 is LGHNA, CDR2 YNFKEQ. There are 15 residues in the CDR3. The junction had 4 bases not matched to a gene; V was cut back by 0 bases and J by 5 bases. The CDR3 DNA follows: TGTGCCAGCAGCCAAGATAGCGGGAGCCCGGAGACCCAGTACTTC. Protein sequence: CASSQDSGSPETQYF.

V and J are TRBV2 and TRBJ2-5, with 8 nucleotides matching TRBD2. This CDR3 region has 14 residues. Trimming at V came to 6 bases and at J to 6 bases, leaving 9 bases not matched to a gene. Germline loops: CDR1 SNHLY, CDR2 FYNNEI. The CDR3 nucleotides are TGTGCCAGCAGGGGGAGCGGGGGTATAAAGACCCAGTACTTC. It codes for CASRGSGGIKTQYF.

The genes are TRBV4-1 and TRBJ1-2; D possibly corresponds to TRBD1 (5 bases). V shed 0 bases and J shed 6 bases, with 14 bases lying between them. Germline V gene data show CDR1 as MGHRA and CDR2 as YSYEKL. The CDR3 runs 15 residues. CDR3: CASSQERAGTHGYTF. DNA for the CDR3: TGCGCCAGCAGCCAAGAACGGGCGGGGACCCATGGCTACACCTTC.

For the CDR3, the DNA is TGCTGCGCTAGAGTCCCCCTTGGGACTAAGTTCCCAGATACGCAGTATTTT. Translation gives CCARVPLGTKFPDTQYF. This chain joins TRBV20-1 and TRBJ2-3; 7 nucleotides match TRBD2. The CDR3 sequence is 17 residues long. Germline V gene data show CDR1 as DFQATT and CDR2 as SNEGSKA (reference sequence).

This clonotype was observed a few times. This sequence joins TRBV2 and TRBJ2-7, with 10 bases matching TRBD1. Germline CDR1 SNHLY, CDR2 FYNNEI. V gave up 6 bases and J gave up 12 bases; unmatched junction bases: 2. The CDR3 contains 10 residues. The CDR3 spells CASRGQGLYF. CDR3 DNA sequence: TGTGCCAGCAGGGGACAGGGGCTGTACTTC.

This clonotype was found many times. The V and J genes are TRBV7-2 and TRBJ2-5; 7 bases agree with TRBD1. The V and J ends lost 5 bases and 5 bases, in that order; junction bases with no gene match: 11. This CDR3 has 15 residues. The germline gives CDR1 SGHTA, CDR2 FQGNSA. The CDR3 region has the DNA TGTGCCAGCAGCCCGCAGACAGGGATGGGGGAGACCCAGTACTTC. Translation gives CASSPQTGMGETQYF.

This clonotype was counted only a few times. This chain uses TRBV3-1 with TRBJ2-7, with D tentatively TRBD1 (5 bases). Per germline, CDR1 LGHDT and CDR2 YNNKEL (reference sequence). Trimming shortened V by 1 base and J by 2 bases, and 12 bases separated the two germline ends. This CDR3 contains 15 residues. The CDR3 reads CASSQVRSRAYEQYF. The CDR3 bases are TGTGCCAGCAGCCAAGTAAGGTCCAGGGCCTACGAGCAGTACTTC.

This chain joins TRBV7-8 and TRBJ2-7, with D maybe TRBD2 (6 bases). Between the trimmed V and J ends, which lost 1 base and 5 bases, there was a span of 15 bases. From germline, CDR1 is SGHVS and CDR2 FQNEAQ. This CDR3 is built from 15 residues. The CDR3 here is CASSLGRRRGDEQYF. In nucleotides, the CDR3 is TGTGCCAGCAGCTTAGGGCGTCGGAGGGGAGACGAGCAGTACTTC.

This clonotype was counted at least ten times. V gene TRBV12-3 or TRBV12-4 combines with J gene TRBJ2-3; 8 bases match TRBD2. This CDR3 spans 14 amino acids. Trimming at V came to 7 bases and at J to 1 base, leaving 4 bases not matched to a gene. The CDR3 here is CASKALAGTDTQYF. In nucleotides, the CDR3 is TGTGCCAGCAAGGCACTAGCGGGCACAGATACGCAGTATTTT.

This clonotype was counted a few times. CDR3: CASSPGRPTAPSYEQYF. The CDR3 DNA reads as TGTGCCAGCTCACCAGGAAGGCCGACAGCCCCCTCCTACGAGCAGTACTTC. The V call is TRBV18, the J call TRBJ2-7, with a tentative D call TRBD1 (5 bases). The CDR3 spans 17 residues. Germline V gene data show CDR1 as KGHSH and CDR2 as LQKENI. The V end was cut by 2 bases, the J end by 0 bases, with 17 bases between. Full variable domain (outside the CDR3, taken from reference TRBV18 and TRBJ2-7): NAGVMQNPRHLVRRRGQEARLRCSPMKGHSHVYWYRQLPEEGLKFMVYLQKENIIDESGMPKERFSAEFPKEGPSILRIQQVVRGDSAAYFCASSPGRPTAPSYEQYFGPGTRLTVT.

The rearrangement links TRBV5-1 to TRBJ2-3; 11 bases agree with TRBD2. This CDR3 is 18 amino acids long. Germline V gene sequence: CDR1 SGHRS, CDR2 YFSETQ. J lost 0 bases, V lost 3 bases, and 9 bases had no gene match. This CDR3 reads CASSSRPSGGTSTDTQYF. The DNA of the CDR3 is TGCGCCAGCAGCTCTCGTCCTAGCGGGGGGACTAGCACAGATACGCAGTATTTT.

As regards this clonotype: One end of the junction is discordant with germline, which a read error may explain. The gene calls are TRBV7-3 and TRBJ2-1; 7 bases are a match to TRBD2. This CDR3 is 15 amino acids long. Germline values: CDR1 SGHTA, CDR2 FQGTGA. The CDR3 DNA reads TGTGCCAGCAGCGTAACCGGGACTACCTACAATGAGCAGTTCTTC. This sequence encodes CASSVTGTTYNEQFF.

The chain carries TRBV14 and TRBJ2-7; 12 nucleotides line up with TRBD2. Germline V lookup: CDR1 SGHDN, CDR2 FVKESK. The V gene end was trimmed by 4 bases and the J gene end by 6 bases; junction bases not matched to a gene: 7. The CDR3 is 15 amino acids. The CDR3 sequence: CASSLTSGSFGEQYF. The CDR3 bases are TGTGCCAGCAGCCTGACTAGCGGGAGTTTCGGCGAGCAGTACTTC. Together with reference TRBV14 and TRBJ2-7, the CDR3 gives the full variable domain: EAGVTQFPSHSVIEKGQTVTLRCDPISGHDNLYWYRRVMGKEIKFLLHFVKESKQDESGMPNNRFLAERTGGTYSTLKVQPAELEDSGVYFCASSLTSGSFGEQYFGPGTRLTVT.

This clonotype was picked up a small number of times. CDR3 protein: CAWRKAGGRETQYF. The CDR3 DNA reads TGTGCCTGGAGGAAAGCGGGAGGGAGGGAGACCCAGTACTTC. This rearrangement joins TRBV30 to TRBJ2-5; 10 positions match TRBD2. This CDR3 is built from 14 residues. The junction had 6 bases not matched to a gene; V was cut back by 3 bases and J by 5 bases. Germline V CDR1 and CDR2: GTSNPN, SVGIG (reference sequence).

This clonotype was counted many times. The chain uses TRBV6-6 and TRBJ1-5; 9 nucleotides match TRBD1. Germline V lookup: CDR1 MNHNY, CDR2 SVGAGI (reference sequence). The CDR3 runs to 13 residues. With 7 bases clipped from V and 6 bases from J, the junction kept 4 bases outside the gene matches. This chain's CDR3 is CASTMTGGQPQHF. CDR3 DNA: TGTGCCAGCACCATGACAGGGGGTCAGCCCCAGCATTTT.